The following is a TCR beta chain sequence with its context. The sample is drawn from a study of blood T cell repertoires in COVID-19. Overall study: The United States, Italy and Spain supplied acute and convalescent COVID-19 samples. Nucleic acid was either cDNA or gDNA, and it came from T cells, B-cell-depleted T cells, or PBMCs.

This CDR3 is built from 11 residues. Trimming removed 6 bases at V and 4 bases at J, with 10 bases between. From germline, CDR1 is SQVTM and CDR2 ANQGSEA. Original handling: How many nucleated cells were present was estimated from reference gene primer amplification. Clones were sequenced by immunoSEQ multiplex PCR, and TCRdb holds only the in-frame ones, with some missing. V, J and clone size are those of that table, while D and trimming were read from the DNA. The sample comprises just under 350,000 clones, about nine tenths of which are singletons, and under 6.5% rests with the top ten. V usage is TRBV29-1 and J usage is TRBJ2-7, with a weak D call TRBD2 (5 bases). Material for sequencing was peripheral blood. The sequence was obtained from a woman between 45 and 65 years old with COVID-19, enrolled during active disease. CDR3 in amino acids: CSVGRGYEQYF. For the CDR3, the DNA is TGCAGCGTGGGCCGGGGTTACGAGCAGTACTTC.